This T cell receptor beta chain originates from a study of PD-1 blockade in mismatch repair-deficient tumors. Background on the study: All were previously treated, progressing patients with some twelve mismatch repair-deficient cancer types.

The CDR3 contains 16 residues. Points on this clone: What it binds is not known.

Points from the study as a whole: Tumor-resident clones, often undetectable pretreatment in blood, expanded then contracted after pembrolizumab.

All patients were mismatch repair deficient, assessed by either PCR or immunohistochemistry. The table came from immunoSEQ multiplex PCR; TCRdb's copy has only in-frame clones and leaves some out. The table includes roughly 84,000 clones, roughly 80% detected once. The sequencing used peripheral blood, collected 12 weeks after starting pembrolizumab. The receptor was isolated from an adult with mismatch repair-deficient cancer. The rearrangement links TRBV12-2 to TRBJ2-7; TRBD2 is taken as the D call from the table, unchecked against the DNA. TRBV12-2 is noted as a pseudogene. The CDR3 nucleotides read TGTGCAAGTCGCTTTCCCCCCGGGGGGGGGCCTAATGAGCAGTACTTC. Its protein product is CASRFPPGGGPNEQYF.